A single sample is the source of the 2 T cell receptor beta chains below, sequenced in a study of CD8 T cells in Susac syndrome. Random hexamers primed reverse transcription of about 0.5 to 1 ug RNA. One entry per CDR3 protein results from TCRdb running MiXCR on the immunoSEQ multiplex PCR reads. The sample lists about 210,000 distinct CDR3 sequences, 90% to 95% occurring once. Input material: CD4+ T cells from PBMCs. Receptor source: a human donor in good health.

This sequence joins TRBV7-9 and TRBJ1-2; 9 positions agree with TRBD1. Germline V gives CDR1 SEHNR, CDR2 FQNEAQ (reference sequence). The CDR3 is 15 amino acids. V was pared by 3 bases and J by 4 bases, with 6 bases of the junction left unmatched. The CDR3 reads CASSLTGGLRYGYTF. For the CDR3, the DNA is TGTGCCAGCAGCTTGACAGGGGGTCTGCGCTATGGCTACACCTTC. Full variable domain (missing parts from reference TRBV7-9 and TRBJ1-2): DTGVSQNPRHKITKRGQNVTFRCDPISEHNRLYWYRQTLGQGPEFLTYFQNEAQLEKSRLLSDRFSAERPKGSFSTLEIQRTEQGDSAMYLCASSLTGGLRYGYTFGSGTRLTVV.

The gene calls are TRBV29-1 and TRBJ2-7, with a weak D call TRBD2 (5 bases). The V end was cut by 5 bases, the J end by 3 bases, with 14 bases between. This CDR3 is built from 13 residues. Per germline, CDR1 SQVTM and CDR2 ANQGSEA. CDR3 bases: TGCAGCGTTAGTTCGTCGGGGAACTACGAGCAGTACTTC. Its protein product is CSVSSSGNYEQYF.